Sequencing of this T cell receptor beta chain was carried out in a study of T cell responses to AZD1222 COVID-19 vaccine. At the level of the study: Researchers grouped second doses given at about 4 or about 12 weeks into one pool. General study results and limits: The sample set comprised mostly white British donors with more females, and clonal diversity was possibly underestimated.

The germline CDR1 and CDR2 sequences are MNHEY and SVGAGI. CDR3 length: 15 residues. V lost 6 bases and J lost 0; bases outside the gene matches: 5. On this clone itself: Antigen specificity is unknown.

Here immunoSEQ multiplex PCR was the method, and the copy in TCRdb shows in-frame clones only, minus some. The table has around 60,000 clones, 70% to 90% seen once. This sequence was found in an adult in good health. The chain couples TRBV6-5 to TRBJ1-3; 7 nucleotides line up with TRBD1. The specimen comprised peripheral blood, sampled on day 0 of AZD1222 vaccination. The CDR3 region is CASSFDRASGNTIYF. The CDR3, as DNA: TGTGCCAGCAGCTTCGACAGGGCCTCTGGAAACACCATATATTTT.